One sample yielded the 27 T cell receptor beta chains listed below, sequenced in a study of radiotherapy plus CTLA-4 blockade in lung cancer. Generated by immunoSEQ multiplex PCR, the TCRdb table keeps only in-frame clones and is missing some. The sample lists more than 90,000 clones, approximately 84% occurring once. The sample in question was peripheral blood, obtained from a patient treated with radiotherapy plus ipilimumab. The receptors here all came from a human donor with non-small cell lung cancer who had a partial response to radiotherapy plus ipilimumab.

J is TRBJ1-4 and V is TRBV5-1, with a tentative D call TRBD1 (5 bases). The CDR3 extends over 16 amino acids. Trimming cost V 4 bases and J 0 bases, with 13 bases left between them. Germline V gene lookup returns CDR1 SGHRS and CDR2 YFSETQ. DNA of the CDR3: TGCGCCAGCAGCCCAGACAGTTTTCCAACTAATGAAAAACTGTTTTTT. Protein product: CASSPDSFPTNEKLFF.

This clone was seen only once. The chain joins TRBV7-9 to TRBJ2-5; TRBD1 matches at 10 bases. The CDR3 is 18 residues long. V shed 5 bases, J shed 7 bases, and the junction held 19 bases outside the gene matches. Germline assignment: CDR1 SEHNR and CDR2 FQNEAQ (reference sequence). The CDR3 DNA reads as TGTGCCAGCAGCCGCGAGAGGGGACAGGGGATGGGTCTGCCGACCCAGTACTTC. Its translation is CASSRERGQGMGLPTQYF.

The chain links TRBV7-2 to TRBJ1-4, with TRBD1 identical over 7 bases. CDR1 is SGHTA, CDR2 FQGNSA, per germline. The junction had 8 bases not matched to a gene; V was cut back by 2 bases and J by 11 bases. CDR3 length: 14 amino acids. The CDR3 DNA reads TGTGCCAGCAGCTTATCCCCCACAGGGGAGAAACTGTTTTTT. Translating gives CASSLSPTGEKLFF. Drawing the rest from reference TRBV7-2 and TRBJ1-4, the complete variable domain is GAGVSQSPSNKVTEKGKDVELRCDPISGHTALYWYRQSLGQGLEFLIYFQGNSAPDKSGLPSDRFSAERTGGSVSTLTIQRTQQEDSAVYLCASSLSPTGEKLFFGSGTQLSVL.

The genes are TRBV5-4 and TRBJ1-1; D is perhaps TRBD1 (5 bases). Germline CDR1 reads SGHNT; CDR2 reads YYREEE (reference sequence). The V end was cut by 2 bases, the J end by 7 bases, with 15 bases between. The CDR3 is 14 amino acids. The CDR3 sequence is CASSFSTGVLEAFF. The CDR3 DNA reads as TGTGCCAGCAGCTTCAGTACAGGTGTCCTTGAAGCTTTCTTT.

The chain has TRBV2 and TRBJ1-2; the match to TRBD1 covers 7 bases. V lost 6 bases, J lost 2 bases, and 3 bases stayed unmatched. Germline-derived CDR1 and CDR2 are SNHLY and FYNNEI. The CDR3 totals 13 residues. CDR3 region: CASRLGGNYGYTF. The CDR3 DNA follows: TGTGCCAGCAGACTAGGGGGCAACTATGGCTACACCTTC. The entire variable domain, with the rest obtained from reference TRBV2 and TRBJ1-2, is as follows: EPEVTQTPSHQVTQMGQEVILRCVPISNHLYFYWYRQILGQKVEFLVSFYNNEISEKSEIFDDQFSVERPDGSNFTLKIRSTKLEDSAMYFCASRLGGNYGYTFGSGTRLTVV.

The V gene is TRBV7-8, the J gene TRBJ1-2; 7 bases map to TRBD1. Unmatched junction bases numbered 7, after V lost 5 bases and J lost 7 bases. The CDR3 contains 13 residues. In germline, CDR1 is SGHVS, CDR2 FQNEAQ. CDR3 residues: CASSLQGVAGYTF. The CDR3, as DNA: TGTGCCAGCAGCCTGCAGGGGGTGGCTGGCTACACCTTC.

V usage is TRBV9 and J usage is TRBJ1-2, with D possibly TRBD1 on 6 matching bases. The V end was cut by 0 bases, the J end by 4 bases, with 16 bases between. Germline CDR1 reads SGDLS; CDR2 reads YYNGEE. The CDR3 length is 16 residues. The CDR3 loop reads CASSVGPPDSPYGYTF. The CDR3 DNA sequence: TGTGCCAGCAGCGTAGGCCCTCCGGACAGTCCCTATGGCTACACCTTC.

This sequence joins TRBV29-1 and TRBJ1-2, with D perhaps matching TRBD1 (5 bases). V was trimmed by 3 bases and J by 8 bases, leaving 16 bases between them. The CDR3 has 13 residues. Germline CDR1 and CDR2: SQVTM and ANQGSEA. The CDR3 region is CSVEVRGEEGYTF. The CDR3 bases are TGCAGCGTTGAGGTCCGGGGGGAGGAAGGCTACACCTTC.

The CDR3 loop reads CASSPDGIANYGYTF. The CDR3 region has the DNA TGTGCCAGCAGCCCAGACGGGATAGCTAACTATGGCTACACCTTC. The chain employs TRBV5-4 and TRBJ1-2; D uncertain. The germline CDR1 and CDR2 sequences are SGHNT and YYREEE (reference sequence). The CDR3 extends over 15 amino acids. V lost 4 bases to trimming and J lost 0 bases, with 13 bases between them.

The V and J genes are TRBV19 and TRBJ2-3; the match to TRBD2 covers 12 bases. From germline, CDR1 is LNHDA and CDR2 SQIVND (reference sequence). The V and J ends lost 5 bases and 3 bases, in that order; junction bases with no gene match: 6. The CDR3 loop spans 16 amino acids. This chain's CDR3 is CASSALGTSGTDTQYF. Here the CDR3 DNA reads TGTGCCAGTAGTGCACTAGGGACTAGCGGGACAGATACGCAGTATTTT.

The sample holds one count of this clone. The chain has TRBV9 and TRBJ2-3, with TRBD1 identical over 7 bases. Germline CDR1 is SGDLS and CDR2 is YYNGEE. The J segment lost 3 bases and the V segment lost 6 bases, leaving 10 bases of the junction unmatched. The CDR3 length is 15 residues. CDR3 in amino acids: CASTRQGSPTDTQYF. CDR3 DNA: TGTGCCAGCACCCGACAGGGCTCACCTACAGATACGCAGTATTTT.

The chain combines TRBV7-9 with TRBJ1-2; D gene uncertain. V was pared by 8 bases and J by 4 bases, with 17 bases between. CDR1 and CDR2 (germline): SEHNR, FQNEAQ (reference sequence). There are 14 residues in the CDR3. In DNA, the CDR3 is TGTGCCAGCGGCCGAACAGATTCCTTCTATGGCTACACCTTC. It is translated as CASGRTDSFYGYTF.

V gene TRBV4-2 combines with J gene TRBJ2-1; the D is unclear. Germline V gene lookup returns CDR1 LGHNA and CDR2 YNFKEQ. The V gene lost 0 bases and the J gene lost 7 bases, with 10 bases spanning the gap. The CDR3 covers 14 residues. CDR3 residues: CASSQDPASNEQFF. The CDR3 nucleotides are TGTGCCAGCAGCCAAGATCCTGCCAGTAATGAGCAGTTCTTC.

This chain uses TRBV4-1 with TRBJ2-7; 10 bases map to TRBD1. Germline lookup yields CDR1 MGHRA and CDR2 YSYEKL. V was clipped by 4 bases and J by 4 bases; unmatched bases: 16. The CDR3 loop spans 18 amino acids. The CDR3 here is CASSLDLRPGQGSYEQYF. The CDR3, as DNA: TGCGCCAGCAGCCTAGATCTGCGGCCGGGACAGGGGAGTTACGAGCAGTACTTC.

The chain employs TRBV28 and TRBJ1-5, with D hard to call. This CDR3 comprises 13 residues. V was trimmed by 3 bases and J by 4 bases, leaving 7 bases between them. Per germline, CDR1 MDHEN and CDR2 SYDVKM. The CDR3 region is CASSFVENQPQHF. In DNA form, the CDR3 reads TGTGCCAGCAGTTTTGTTGAGAATCAGCCCCAGCATTTT.

This chain uses TRBV11-2 with TRBJ2-2; possible D gene TRBD1, 6 bases. V lost 2 bases and J 0 bases, leaving 7 bases between the germline ends. Germline loops: CDR1 SGHAT, CDR2 FQNNGV. CDR3 length: 15 amino acids. In DNA, the CDR3 is TGTGCCAGCAGCTTACGACAGGCGAACACCGGGGAGCTGTTTTTT. It encodes CASSLRQANTGELFF.

This clone appeared once. CDR3 in amino acids: CASSIDRSQPQHF. CDR3 DNA: TGTGCCAGCAGTATCGACAGATCTCAGCCCCAGCATTTT. The chain combines TRBV6-1 with TRBJ1-5, with TRBD1 as a possible D gene (5 bases). V lost 5 bases to trimming and J lost 6 bases, with 11 bases between them. Per the germline V gene, CDR1 is MNHNS and CDR2 is SASEGT. The CDR3 contains 13 residues.

The rearrangement uses TRBV9 and TRBJ1-2; the D is unclear. The CDR3 loop spans 12 amino acids. The germline V and J ends were trimmed by 0 bases and 7 bases, with 7 bases remaining between them. CDR1 SGDLS and CDR2 YYNGEE come from the germline V gene. The CDR3 DNA reads as TGTGCCAGCAGCGTAGCGGGTGGTGGCTACACCTTC. Its protein is CASSVAGGGYTF.

This rearrangement joins TRBV19 to TRBJ2-3; possible D gene TRBD2, 7 bases. There are 16 residues in the CDR3. Trimming removed 7 bases at V and 5 bases at J, with 22 bases between. Germline V gene lookup returns CDR1 LNHDA and CDR2 SQIVND (reference sequence). CDR3 DNA sequence: TGTGCCAGTACCGCCCTGACGGGGGGCGAAGTAGATACGCAGTATTTT. The encoded protein is CASTALTGGEVDTQYF.

V usage is TRBV30 and J usage is TRBJ2-1, with TRBD2 matching 7 bases. Per the germline V gene, CDR1 is GTSNPN and CDR2 is SVGIG (reference sequence). V shed 0 bases, J shed 6 bases, and the junction held 8 bases outside the gene matches. The CDR3 spans 15 residues. For the CDR3, the DNA is TGTGCCTGGAGTGTCGGAAGCGGGATGCTCAATGAGCAGTTCTTC. Its protein product is CAWSVGSGMLNEQFF.

The chain has TRBV28 and TRBJ2-7; D is unclear. The ends were cut back, 5 bases at V and 3 bases at J, with 8 bases in the middle. CDR1 and CDR2 (germline): MDHEN, SYDVKM. This CDR3 has 12 residues. The CDR3 DNA follows: TGTGCCAGCAGTCGCAATAACTACGAGCAGTACGTC. Translating gives CASSRNNYEQYV.

Of note for this clone: The DNA is left out, because the CDR3 cannot be placed on it with certainty; the CDR3 is given as TCRdb lists it. The J gene is TRBJ2-1, the V gene TRBV28; the D segment call TRBD2 is taken from the table without a DNA check. Looked up from germline, CDR1 is MDHEN and CDR2 is SYDVKM. The CDR3 totals 17 residues, both ends included. CDR3 sequence reads: CASSSSSRGSSYNEQFF.

The genes are TRBV7-8 and TRBJ1-5, with D uncertain. Germline CDR1 reads SGHVS; CDR2 reads FQNEAQ. Trimming took 5 bases from V and 4 from J, leaving 6 bases between them. This CDR3 comprises 12 residues. The CDR3 DNA sequence: TGTGCCAGCAGCCCATTTAATCAGCCCCAGCATTTT. It yields the protein CASSPFNQPQHF.

In regard to this clone: Other DNA sequences in this specimen translate into the identical CDR3. The chain is built from TRBV9 and TRBJ2-1; 9 nucleotides match TRBD1. V trimming: 2 bases; J trimming: 0 bases; junction bases outside the gene matches: 0. Germline V gene data show CDR1 as SGDLS and CDR2 as YYNGEE. The CDR3 sequence is 15 residues long. The CDR3 DNA reads as TGTGCCAGCAGCGTGGGACAGGGCTCCTACAATGAGCAGTTCTTC. It specifies CASSVGQGSYNEQFF.

The chain uses TRBV5-1 and TRBJ2-6; TRBD1 might be the D (6 bases). Germline lookup yields CDR1 SGHRS and CDR2 YFSETQ. V lost 2 bases, J lost 0 bases, and 9 bases lay in between. This CDR3 spans 16 amino acids. CDR3 coding DNA: TGCGCCAGCAGCTTAACAGGGAGCTCTGGGGCCAACGTCCTGACTTTC. Its protein is CASSLTGSSGANVLTF.

The chain joins TRBV5-1 to TRBJ2-1; D is perhaps TRBD2 (5 bases). The V end lost 4 bases, the J end lost 5 bases, and 10 bases lay between the germline ends. CDR3 length: 13 residues. The germline V gene encodes CDR1 SGHRS and CDR2 YFSETQ. The CDR3 reads CASSRLPDNEQFF. As DNA, the CDR3 is TGCGCCAGCAGCAGACTACCTGACAATGAGCAGTTCTTC.

V gene TRBV5-6 combines with J gene TRBJ2-2; TRBD2 matches 9 bases. Germline V gives CDR1 SGHDT, CDR2 YYEEEE. CDR3 size: 16 residues. After removal of 3 bases from V and 4 bases from J, the junction contained 7 bases not matched to a gene. For the CDR3, the DNA is TGTGCCAGCAGCTCCGTCGGCGGGAGGGCCACCGGGGAGCTGTTTTTT. Translating it yields CASSSVGGRATGELFF.